The 2 T cell receptor beta chains below were found in one sample sequenced in a study of blood T cells in healthy people across ages. Alongside a J-beta primer mix, a sample-barcoded 5' primer served in a second PCR lasting about 6 to 11 cycles. Each CDR3 protein gets one entry after TCRdb re-called the 5' RACE reads with MiXCR. The sample lists 1.6 million or so distinct CDR3 sequences, 30% to 40% seen once, with roughly 12% in the top ten. The sample comprised blood. Source of these receptors: a woman aged 25 to 39 in good health.

Notes on this clonotype: This clone may be a read error of a much larger clone one base away. V and J are TRBV10-3 and TRBJ2-3; D is ambiguous. Trimming took 1 base from V and 3 from J, leaving 14 bases between them. The germline V gene has CDR1 ENHRY and CDR2 SYGVKD. This CDR3 has 16 residues. DNA for the CDR3: TGTGCCATCAGTGAGTTTTCTGGCGGTGGGACAGATACGCAGTATTTT. Its translation is CAISEFSGGGTDTQYF.

This clonotype was counted a few times. One junction end disagrees with the germline gene, perhaps due to a read error. The gene calls are TRBV6-1 and TRBJ2-3; 9 nucleotides line up with TRBD1. Germline V lookup: CDR1 MNHNS, CDR2 SASEGT. CDR3 length equals 15 residues. Written as DNA, the CDR3 is TGTGCCAGTGGAACAGGGGGCTTAGGCACGGATACGCAGTATTTT. This gives the protein CASGTGGLGTDTQYF.